Here is one TCR beta chain with its context. This entry is derived from a study of blood T cell repertoires in COVID-19. In the study overall: The cDNA or gDNA used as material had been derived from T cells, B-cell-depleted T cells, or PBMCs.

Per the authors' pipeline: Nucleated cell number was recorded as an estimate derived from reference gene primer amplification. Sequenced by immunoSEQ multiplex PCR; TCRdb stores in-frame clones only, minus some. D and trimming come from the DNA, and the V and J calls and clone size come from that table. The data hold roughly 250,000 clones, with over 75% observed a single time. CDR1 is LNHDA, CDR2 SQIVND, per germline (reference sequence). There are 16 residues in the CDR3. The V segment lost 7 bases and the J segment 1 base; nucleotides outside the gene matches: 9. This sequence was found in a human donor in a cohort sampled during active COVID-19. The V gene is TRBV19, the J gene TRBJ1-5; 8 nucleotides agree with TRBD1. Sequencing was performed on peripheral blood. In DNA form, the CDR3 reads TGTGCCAGTACAGCCCAGGGGGCGGGGAGCAATCAGCCCCAGCATTTT. Its translation: CASTAQGAGSNQPQHF.